This T cell receptor beta chain is drawn from a study of cytomegalovirus exposure and HLA in healthy donors. Deletions cut 5 bases from V and 4 bases from J, with 12 bases between. The CDR3 covers 14 residues. The germline gives CDR1 SGHTA, CDR2 FQGTGA. PCR was performed using 60 Vbeta and 13 Jbeta primers. Clones were sequenced by immunoSEQ multiplex PCR, and TCRdb holds only the in-frame ones, with some missing. Counted here are over 150,000 clones, around 72% occurring once; the ten biggest clones make up over 3%. The receptor comes from a woman aged 50 to 60 in good health and CMV-seropositive. This rearrangement joins TRBV7-3 to TRBJ1-3, with a possible D match to TRBD1 (5 bases). Sample: PBMCs. CDR3 sequence: CASSQGVGGNTIYF. As DNA, the CDR3 is TGTGCCAGCAGCCAAGGGGTGGGAGGAAACACCATATATTTT.